A single sample gave rise to the 9 T cell receptor beta chains below, sequenced in a study of molecular identifiers for immune sequencing clone quantification. TCRdb passed the PCR reads through MiXCR, listing each CDR3 protein once. Of 460,000 or so distinct CDR3 sequences listed, 20% to 25% are singletons. Input material: naive CD8+ T cells from blood, with Jurkat cell RNA spiked in. Stated subset: FACS-sorted CD8+CD4-CCR7+CD45RA+ naive T cells. Every receptor here comes from a human donor in good health. Some libraries in this study had Jurkat cell RNA spiked in.

This clonotype was detected ten times or more. The chain employs TRBV30 and TRBJ2-7; D ambiguous. CDR1 and CDR2 from the germline V gene are GTSNPN and SVGIG (reference sequence). The CDR3 has 11 residues. The V end was cut by 3 bases, the J end by 1 base, with 4 bases between. The CDR3 reads CAWSGSYEQYF. CDR3 sequence (DNA): TGTGCCTGGAGCGGATCCTACGAGCAGTACTTC.

This clonotype was picked up a small number of times. This rearrangement joins TRBV20-1 to TRBJ1-1, with 10 bases fitting TRBD1. The CDR3 consists of 18 residues. Germline V gene lookup returns CDR1 DFQATT and CDR2 SNEGSKA (reference sequence). Trimming removed 2 bases from V and 5 bases from J; junction bases left unmatched: 17. The CDR3 sequence is CSARKSYSGQGSLTEAFF. In DNA form, the CDR3 reads TGCAGTGCTAGAAAATCATACTCGGGACAGGGGAGTTTGACTGAAGCTTTCTTT.

This clonotype was picked up many times. The V gene is TRBV29-1, the J gene TRBJ2-6; D gene uncertain. This CDR3 contains 16 residues. The V end was cut by 0 bases, the J end by 4 bases, with 13 bases between. The germline V gene encodes CDR1 SQVTM and CDR2 ANQGSEA. In DNA, the CDR3 is TGCAGCGTTGAAGATAAGACGGATCCCGGGGCCAACGTCCTGACTTTC. The encoded protein is CSVEDKTDPGANVLTF.

This clonotype has only a few counts. The rearrangement joins TRBV7-9 to TRBJ2-1; tentative D call: TRBD2 (6 bases). The CDR3 is made up of 15 amino acids. The V end lost 5 bases, the J end lost 2 bases, and 13 bases lay between the germline ends. Per the germline V gene, CDR1 is SEHNR and CDR2 is FQNEAQ (reference sequence). DNA of the CDR3: TGTGCCAGCAGCCCCGGAGGGACTGCCTACAATGAGCAGTTCTTC. Its translation: CASSPGGTAYNEQFF.

This clonotype was counted only a few times. V gene TRBV28 combines with J gene TRBJ2-7, with 8 nucleotides matching TRBD2. Germline CDR1 and CDR2: MDHEN and SYDVKM. The CDR3 is made up of 13 amino acids. V gave up 6 bases and J gave up 6 bases; unmatched junction bases: 7. The DNA for the CDR3 is TGTGCCAGCAGCCACGCGCTAGCGGGCGAGCAGTACTTC. Protein sequence: CASSHALAGEQYF.

This clonotype was counted ten times or more. The chain joins TRBV12-3 or TRBV12-4 to TRBJ2-3; 14 bases align to TRBD2. The V segment lost 5 bases and the J segment 3 bases; nucleotides outside the gene matches: 13. The CDR3 has 19 amino acids. The CDR3 nucleotides read TGTGCCAGCAGTATCCGACTAGCGGGGGGGCAGTTTTTGACAGATACGCAGTATTTT. This translates into CASSIRLAGGQFLTDTQYF.

Only a few counts were recorded for this clonotype. The junction departs from germline at one end; a sequencing error may be responsible. The J gene is TRBJ1-4, the V gene TRBV4-1; 7 bases agree with TRBD1. CDR1 and CDR2 from the germline V gene are MGHRA and YSYEKL. This CDR3 contains 15 residues. CDR3 sequence reads: CASSQVGQTNEKLFF. The CDR3 DNA sequence: TGCGCCAGCAGTCAAGTGGGACAGACTAATGAAAAACTGTTTTTT.

The genes are TRBV4-1 and TRBJ2-3; TRBD2 matches at 7 bases. The CDR3 loop spans 18 amino acids. V was clipped by 0 bases and J by 2 bases; unmatched bases: 11. Germline assignment: CDR1 MGHRA and CDR2 YSYEKL. The CDR3 DNA sequence: TGCGCCAGCAGCCAAGAAGTTCGGCTAGCGGTTTTCACAGATACGCAGTATTTT. It encodes CASSQEVRLAVFTDTQYF.

This rearrangement joins TRBV20-1 to TRBJ1-1; D unresolved. CDR1 and CDR2 (germline): DFQATT, SNEGSKA (reference sequence). The CDR3 extends over 13 amino acids. The V gene lost 0 bases and the J gene lost 5 bases, with 10 bases spanning the gap. DNA for the CDR3: TGCAGTGCTAGAGAGGCGGTCAGTACTGAAGCTTTCTTT. Translation gives CSAREAVSTEAFF.